What follows describes a single TCR beta chain. Germline V CDR1 and CDR2: MGHRA, YSYEKL. V was cut by 3 bases and J by 8 bases, with 19 bases left in between. The CDR3 runs to 16 residues. The sample belongs to a study of T cell responses to AZD1222 COVID-19 vaccine. The assay was immunoSEQ multiplex PCR, and TCRdb's table has in-frame clones only and misses some. The top ten clones hold 2.2% of a sample with around 100,000 clones, 90% to 95% of them seen once. Material: peripheral blood, obtained on day 0 of AZD1222 vaccination. This clonotype was sampled from an adult in good health. The rearrangement uses TRBV4-1 and TRBJ1-4, with a tentative D call TRBD1 (6 bases). As DNA, the CDR3 is TGCGCCAGCAGCCAGATATTACAGGGTCGTCGGGAAAAACTGTTTTTT. Translation gives CASSQILQGRREKLFF.